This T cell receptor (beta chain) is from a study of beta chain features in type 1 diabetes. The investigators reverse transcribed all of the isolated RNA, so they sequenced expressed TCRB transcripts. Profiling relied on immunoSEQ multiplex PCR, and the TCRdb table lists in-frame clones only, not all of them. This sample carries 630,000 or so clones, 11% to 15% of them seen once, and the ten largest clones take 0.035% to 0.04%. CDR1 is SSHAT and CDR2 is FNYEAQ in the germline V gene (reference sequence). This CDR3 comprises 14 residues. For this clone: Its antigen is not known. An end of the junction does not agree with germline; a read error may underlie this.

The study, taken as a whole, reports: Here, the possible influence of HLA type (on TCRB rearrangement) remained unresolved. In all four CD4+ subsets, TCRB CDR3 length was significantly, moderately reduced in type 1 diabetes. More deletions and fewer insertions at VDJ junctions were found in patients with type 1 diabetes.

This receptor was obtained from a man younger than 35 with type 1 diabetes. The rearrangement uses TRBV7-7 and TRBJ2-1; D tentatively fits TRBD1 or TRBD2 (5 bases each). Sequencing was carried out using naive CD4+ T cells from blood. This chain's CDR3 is CASSLSGGYNEQFF. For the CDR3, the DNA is TGTGCTAGCAGCTTAAGTGGGGGTTACAATGAGCAGTTCTTC. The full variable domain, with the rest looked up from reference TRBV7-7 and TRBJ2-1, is GAGVSQSPRYKVTKRGQDVTLRCDPISSHATLYWYQQALGQGPEFLTYFNYEAQPDKSGLPSDRFSAERPEGSISTLTIQRTEQRDSAMYRCASSLSGGYNEQFFGPGTRLTVL.